The 6 T cell receptor beta chains presented below share a single source sample, sequenced in a study of Ad26.COV2.S vaccination and SARS-CoV-2 variants. Noted treatment: roughly 18 received Ad26.COV2.S at low or high dose, single or two shots; a few received placebo; per-sample allocation not given. All samples were drawn on day 63, counting from the first vaccine or placebo injection. Libraries were prepared by immunoSEQ multiplex PCR; TCRdb keeps only in-frame clonotypes and omits some of them. The profile shows a few hundred thousand clones, around 87% of them singletons. Here the sequenced sample was peripheral blood, taken in a trial of Ad26.COV2.S vaccine versus placebo. All receptors derive from a person aged 18-60 years who received the Ad26.COV2.S COVID-19 vaccine or a placebo.

V and J are TRBV5-1 and TRBJ2-1, with no clear D. The CDR3 sequence is 14 residues long. Trimming shortened V by 0 bases and J by 6 bases, and 10 bases separated the two germline ends. Germline CDR1 reads SGHRS; CDR2 reads YFSETQ. The CDR3 nucleotides read TGCGCCAGCAGCTTGGCCCCCGACGGCAATGAGCAGTTCTTC. Residues: CASSLAPDGNEQFF.

The genes are TRBV6-5 and TRBJ1-4; perhaps TRBD1 as D (5 bases). Germline CDR1 and CDR2: MNHEY and SVGAGI. V was trimmed by 7 bases and J by 8 bases, leaving 17 bases between them. CDR3 size: 14 residues. The CDR3 sequence is CASTQRGVGEKLFF. In DNA form, the CDR3 reads TGTGCCAGCACCCAAAGAGGGGTGGGGGAAAAACTGTTTTTT.

This chain joins TRBV6-1 and TRBJ1-6; D call uncertain. The CDR3 has 15 amino acids. Germline V lookup: CDR1 MNHNS, CDR2 SASEGT. The germline V and J ends were trimmed by 2 bases and 3 bases, with 8 bases remaining between them. The CDR3 DNA sequence: TGTGCCAGCAGTGAATGGAAAAGCTATAATTCACCCCTCCACTTT. It codes for CASSEWKSYNSPLHF.

This chain uses TRBV4-3 with TRBJ1-4, with D possibly TRBD1 on 5 matching bases. In germline, CDR1 is LGHNA, CDR2 YSLEER. V was shortened by 4 bases and J by 7 bases, with 13 bases between the two germline ends. This CDR3 has 14 residues. For the CDR3, the DNA is TGCGCCAGCAGCCCCGGGGGGTATAGTGAAAAACTGTTTTTT. Amino acid sequence: CASSPGGYSEKLFF.

This clone was found a few times. The chain couples TRBV9 to TRBJ2-1; D is unresolved. This CDR3 is built from 13 residues. The germline V and J ends were trimmed by 0 bases and 6 bases, with 7 bases remaining between them. CDR1 and CDR2 from the germline V gene are SGDLS and YYNGEE. DNA of the CDR3: TGTGCCAGCAGCGTAGATATTCTCAATGAGCAGTTCTTC. Its translation is CASSVDILNEQFF.

A note on this clone: Other DNA sequences within the sample encode an identical CDR3. The V gene is TRBV30, the J gene TRBJ1-2; the D is unclear. The V gene lost 2 bases and the J gene lost 4 bases, with 11 bases spanning the gap. Germline values: CDR1 GTSNPN, CDR2 SVGIG (reference sequence). The CDR3 consists of 13 residues. The CDR3 region has the DNA TGTGCCTGGAGTTGGCGGGCTGGCTATGGCTACACCTTC. Translated: CAWSWRAGYGYTF. The variable domain in full, completed from reference TRBV30 and TRBJ1-2, reads SQTIHQWPATLVQPVGSPLSLECTVEGTSNPNLYWYRQAAGRGLQLLFYSVGIGQISSEVPQNLSASRPQDRQFILSSKKLLLSDSGFYLCAWSWRAGYGYTFGSGTRLTVV.